The present entry profiles one T cell receptor beta chain with its context. Its matching antigen is unknown. Germline values: CDR1 SGHAT, CDR2 FQNNGV. V lost 1 base to trimming and J lost 3 bases, with 7 bases between them. The CDR3 length is 14 residues. The data stem from a study of T cell responses to AZD1222 COVID-19 vaccine. Study conclusions and caveats: It was only after the peak T cell response that any repertoires were sampled. Donor demographics were predominantly white British with a female majority; clonal diversity may be underestimated.

The method was immunoSEQ multiplex PCR; TCRdb's version includes in-frame clones alone and lacks a portion of them. The repertoire has approximately 160,000 clones, 90% of them found once; the top ten carry around 1.5%. This receptor was identified in an adult in good health. The sample here was peripheral blood, taken on day 0 of AZD1222 vaccination. This chain connects TRBV11-2 to TRBJ2-1, with D tentatively TRBD1 (5 bases). In nucleotides, the CDR3 is TGTGCCAGCAGCTTAGCAGGGTACTACAATGAGCAGTTCTTC. This sequence encodes CASSLAGYYNEQFF.